The entry below gives a single TCR beta chain sequence along with its context. Its antigen is as yet unknown. This sample stems from a study of cytomegalovirus exposure and HLA in healthy donors. Study-level points and caveats: A few V segments could not be told apart, such as TRBV6-2 and TRBV6-3, and were left out.

In the PCR, 60 Vbeta and 13 Jbeta primers were used. The table came from immunoSEQ multiplex PCR; TCRdb's copy has only in-frame clones and leaves some out. Its listing shows approximately 120,000 clones. The germline CDR1 and CDR2 sequences are SGHDT and YYEEEE. V lost 4 bases and J 2 bases, leaving 10 bases between the germline ends. This CDR3 spans 13 amino acids. The sample comprised PBMCs. The TCR comes from a man aged 30 to 39 in good health and CMV-seronegative. V gene TRBV5-6 combines with J gene TRBJ2-7; the D gene is possibly TRBD1 (5 bases). Here the CDR3 DNA reads TGTGCCAGCAGCCCGACAGTGGCCTACGAGCAGTACTTC. Protein: CASSPTVAYEQYF.